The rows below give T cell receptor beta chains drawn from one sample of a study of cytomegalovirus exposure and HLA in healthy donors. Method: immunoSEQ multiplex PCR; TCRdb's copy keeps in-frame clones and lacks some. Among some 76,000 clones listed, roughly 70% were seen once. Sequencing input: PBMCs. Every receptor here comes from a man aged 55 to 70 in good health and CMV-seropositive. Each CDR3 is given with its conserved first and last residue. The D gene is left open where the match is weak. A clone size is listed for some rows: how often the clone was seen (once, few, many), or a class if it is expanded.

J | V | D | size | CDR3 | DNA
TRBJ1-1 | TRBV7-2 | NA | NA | CASSPQGGYTEAFF | TGTGCCAGCAGCCCCCAGGGAGGTTACACTGAAGCTTTCTTT
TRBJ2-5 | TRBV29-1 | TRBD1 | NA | CSVVKARDRGQETQYF | TGCAGCGTTGTAAAGGCCAGGGACAGGGGGCAGGAGACCCAGTACTTC
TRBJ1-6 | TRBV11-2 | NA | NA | CASSSPGTGNSPLHF | TGTGCCAGCAGCTCACCCGGCACAGGGAATTCACCCCTCCACTTT
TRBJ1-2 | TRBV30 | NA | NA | CAWSHPPGGLYGYTF | TGTGCCTGGAGTCATCCCCCCGGGGGACTGTATGGCTACACCTTC
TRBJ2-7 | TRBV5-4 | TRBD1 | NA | CASSGTGGNPYEQYF | TGTGCCAGCAGTGGAACAGGGGGAAACCCCTACGAGCAGTACTTC
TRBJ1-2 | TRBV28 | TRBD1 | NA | CASSFTGGQGYTF | TGTGCCAGCAGTTTCACAGGGGGCCAAGGCTACACCTTC
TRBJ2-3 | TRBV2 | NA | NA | CASSEGAADTQYF | TGTGCCAGCAGTGAAGGGGCCGCAGATACGCAGTATTTT
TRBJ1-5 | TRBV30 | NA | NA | CACGVGGQPQHF | TGTGCCTGCGGGGTGGGGGGACAGCCCCAGCATTTT
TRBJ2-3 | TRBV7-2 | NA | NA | CASSGRGTASTDTQYF | TGTGCCAGCAGTGGACGTGGGACTGCTAGCACAGATACGCAGTATTTT
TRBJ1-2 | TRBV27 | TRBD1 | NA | CASSFRDSLGGYTF | TGTGCCAGCAGTTTTCGGGACAGCTTGGGTGGCTACACCTTC
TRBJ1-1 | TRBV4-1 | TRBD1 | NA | CASSQDPGTGGTEAFF | TGCGCCAGCAGCCAAGATCCTGGGACAGGGGGCACTGAAGCTTTCTTT
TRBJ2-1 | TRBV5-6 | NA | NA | CASSLVGTPGGLNEQFF | TGTGCCAGCAGCTTAGTCGGGACTCCTGGGGGGTTGAATGAGCAGTTCTTC
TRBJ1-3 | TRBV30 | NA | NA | CAWTPRDLNTIYF | TGTGCCTGGACCCCGAGGGACTTAAACACCATATATTTT
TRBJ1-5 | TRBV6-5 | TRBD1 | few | CASRGTGLNQPQHF | TGTGCCAGCAGAGGGACAGGGCTCAATCAGCCCCAGCATTTT
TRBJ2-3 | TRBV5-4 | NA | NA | CASSPNGGLDNTDTQYF | TGTGCCAGCAGCCCCAATGGTGGCCTAGATAACACAGATACGCAGTATTTT
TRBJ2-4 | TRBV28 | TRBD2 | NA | CASSFRSSGSLNIQYF | TGTGCCAGCAGTTTCAGGTCTAGCGGGAGTCTTAACATTCAGTACTTC
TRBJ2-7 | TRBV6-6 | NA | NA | CASSPSSYEQYF | TGTGCCAGCAGCCCTTCGTCCTACGAGCAGTACTTC
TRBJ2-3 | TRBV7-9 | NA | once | CASSFSGGSTDTQYF | TGTGCCAGCAGCTTCTCAGGGGGGAGCACAGATACGCAGTATTTT
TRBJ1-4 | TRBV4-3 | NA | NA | CASSQDALQGINEKLFF | TGCGCCAGCAGCCAAGATGCCCTACAGGGTATTAATGAAAAACTGTTTTTT
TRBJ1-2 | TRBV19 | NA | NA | CASSTQTGNYGYTF | TGTGCCAGTAGTACCCAGACTGGGAACTATGGCTACACCTTC
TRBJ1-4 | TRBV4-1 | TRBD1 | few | CASSQETGAPNEKLFF | TGCGCCAGCAGCCAAGAGACAGGGGCCCCAAATGAAAAACTGTTTTTT
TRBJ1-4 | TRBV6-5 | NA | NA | CASKIWSGAGEKLFF | TGTGCCAGCAAAATTTGGTCAGGGGCGGGTGAAAAACTGTTTTTT
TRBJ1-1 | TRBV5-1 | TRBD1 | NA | CASSLNAGTGAF | TGCGCCAGCAGCTTGAATGCCGGGACAGGTGCTTTT
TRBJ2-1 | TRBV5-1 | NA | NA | CASSSPGLGNNEQFF | TGCGCCAGCAGCTCTCCGGGTCTCGGGAACAATGAGCAGTTCTTC
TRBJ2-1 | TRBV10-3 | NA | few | CAISEVSSANSYNEQFF | TGTGCCATCAGTGAGGTGTCTAGCGCGAACTCCTACAATGAGCAGTTCTTC
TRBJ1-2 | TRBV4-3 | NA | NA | CASSQEGRGGYTF | TGCGCCAGCAGCCAAGAAGGCCGAGGGGGCTACACCTTC
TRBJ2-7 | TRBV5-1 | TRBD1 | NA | CASSLVGTGGNEQYF | TGCGCCAGCAGCTTGGTCGGGACAGGGGGCAACGAGCAGTACTTC
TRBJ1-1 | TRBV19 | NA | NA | CASSLFSGNTEAFF | TGTGCCAGTAGTCTCTTCTCGGGAAACACTGAAGCTTTCTTT
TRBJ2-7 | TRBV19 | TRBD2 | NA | CASSTSGGPYEQYF | TGTGCCAGTAGCACTAGCGGGGGCCCCTACGAGCAGTACTTC
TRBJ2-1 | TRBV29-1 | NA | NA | CSVWGGAGNEQFF | TGCAGCGTTTGGGGGGGGGCTGGGAATGAGCAGTTCTTC
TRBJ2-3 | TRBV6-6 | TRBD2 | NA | CASSYVASGVDTQYF | TGTGCCAGCAGTTACGTGGCTAGCGGGGTGGATACGCAGTATTTT
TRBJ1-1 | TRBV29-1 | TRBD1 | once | CSVESGAGGTEAFF | TGCAGCGTTGAGTCGGGGGCAGGGGGCACTGAAGCTTTCTTT
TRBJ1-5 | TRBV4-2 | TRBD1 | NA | CASSFGQGASPQHF | TGTGCCAGCAGTTTCGGACAGGGGGCCTCTCCCCAGCATTTT